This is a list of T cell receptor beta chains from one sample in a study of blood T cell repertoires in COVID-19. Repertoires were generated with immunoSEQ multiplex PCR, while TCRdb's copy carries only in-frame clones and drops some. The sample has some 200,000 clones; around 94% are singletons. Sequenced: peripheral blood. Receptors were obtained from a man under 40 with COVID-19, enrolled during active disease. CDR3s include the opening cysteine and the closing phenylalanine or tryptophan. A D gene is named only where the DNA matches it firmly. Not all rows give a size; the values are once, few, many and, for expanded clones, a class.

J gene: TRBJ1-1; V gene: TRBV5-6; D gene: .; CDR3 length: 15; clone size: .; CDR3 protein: CASSLVPGSNTEAFF; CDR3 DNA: TGTGCCAGCAGCTTGGTTCCGGGGTCGAACACTGAAGCTTTCTTT
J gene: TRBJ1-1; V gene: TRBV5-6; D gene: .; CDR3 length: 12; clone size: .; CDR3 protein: CASSLYHQSAFF; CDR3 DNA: TGTGCCAGCAGCTTGTACCACCAGTCAGCTTTCTTT
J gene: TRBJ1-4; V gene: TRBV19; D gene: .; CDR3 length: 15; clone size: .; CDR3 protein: CASSIMGRTNEKLFF; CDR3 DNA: TGTGCCAGTAGTATTATGGGGCGGACTAATGAAAAACTGTTTTTT
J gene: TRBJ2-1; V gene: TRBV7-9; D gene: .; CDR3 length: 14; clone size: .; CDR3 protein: CASLRTGRENEQFF; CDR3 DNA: TGTGCCAGCCTTCGGACAGGGAGGGAGAATGAGCAGTTCTTC
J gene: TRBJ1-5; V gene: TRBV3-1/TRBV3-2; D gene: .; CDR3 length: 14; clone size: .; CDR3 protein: CASSEGGYDQPQHF; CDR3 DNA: TGTGCCAGCAGTGAGGGGGGGTACGATCAGCCCCAGCATTTT
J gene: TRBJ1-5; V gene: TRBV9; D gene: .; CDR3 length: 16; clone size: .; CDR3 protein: CASSVGVWPRGQPQHF; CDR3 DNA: TGTGCCAGCAGCGTAGGGGTCTGGCCCCGGGGTCAGCCCCAGCATTTT
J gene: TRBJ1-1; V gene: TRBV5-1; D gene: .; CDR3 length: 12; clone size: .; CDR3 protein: CASSLGGPEAFF; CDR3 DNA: TGCGCCAGCAGCTTGGGAGGGCCAGAAGCTTTCTTT
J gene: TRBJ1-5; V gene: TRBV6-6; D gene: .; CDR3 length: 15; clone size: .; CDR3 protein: CASSSKGGGNQPQHF; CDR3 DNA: TGTGCCAGCAGTTCTAAGGGCGGGGGAAATCAGCCCCAGCATTTT
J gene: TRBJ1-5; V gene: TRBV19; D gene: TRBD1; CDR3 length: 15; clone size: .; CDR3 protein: CASQTGTYSNQPQHF; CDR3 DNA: TGTGCCAGTCAGACAGGGACCTATAGCAATCAGCCCCAGCATTTT
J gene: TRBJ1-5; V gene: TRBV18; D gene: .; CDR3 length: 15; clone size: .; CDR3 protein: CASSLTGKGDQPQHF; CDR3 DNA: TGTGCCAGCTCACTAACAGGGAAGGGGGATCAGCCCCAGCATTTT
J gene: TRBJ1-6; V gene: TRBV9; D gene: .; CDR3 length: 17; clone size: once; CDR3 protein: CASSVEAWAETSSPLHF; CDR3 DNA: TGTGCCAGCAGCGTAGAGGCCTGGGCAGAAACTAGTTCACCCCTCCACTTT
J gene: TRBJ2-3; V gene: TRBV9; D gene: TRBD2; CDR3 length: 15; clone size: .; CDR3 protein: CASSVGGGGTDTQYF; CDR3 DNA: TGTGCCAGCAGCGTAGGCGGCGGGGGGACTGATACGCAGTATTTT
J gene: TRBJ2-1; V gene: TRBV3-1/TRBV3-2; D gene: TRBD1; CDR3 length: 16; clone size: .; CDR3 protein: CASSHTGQGLYNEQFF; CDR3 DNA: TGTGCCAGCAGCCACACTGGACAGGGTTTGTACAATGAGCAGTTCTTC
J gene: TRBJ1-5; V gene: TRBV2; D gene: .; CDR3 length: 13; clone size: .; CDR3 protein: CASSEHRDQPQHF; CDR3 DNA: TGTGCCAGCAGCGAGCACCGTGATCAGCCCCAGCATTTT
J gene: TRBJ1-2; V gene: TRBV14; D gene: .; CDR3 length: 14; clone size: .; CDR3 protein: CASSPGTSNYGYTF; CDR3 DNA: TGTGCCAGCAGCCCTGGGACATCTAACTATGGCTACACCTTC
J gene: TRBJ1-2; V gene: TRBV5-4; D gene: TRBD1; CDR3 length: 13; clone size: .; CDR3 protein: CASSNRGGYGYTF; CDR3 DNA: TGTGCCAGCAGCAACAGGGGGGGCTATGGCTACACCTTC
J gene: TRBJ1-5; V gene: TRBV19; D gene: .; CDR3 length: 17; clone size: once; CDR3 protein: CASMGPRGAYSNQPQHF; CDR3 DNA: TGTGCCAGTATGGGGCCCCGGGGGGCGTATAGCAATCAGCCCCAGCATTTT
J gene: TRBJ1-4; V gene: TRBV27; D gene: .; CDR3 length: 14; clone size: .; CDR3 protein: CASSWGGTNEKLFF; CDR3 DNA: TGTGCCAGCAGCTGGGGGGGGACTAATGAAAAACTGTTTTTT